Below, 3 T cell receptor beta chains from the same sample are listed, as sequenced in a study of shared clonotypes between healthy human individuals. TCRdb's table, derived via immunoSEQ multiplex PCR, lists solely in-frame clones and lacks some. This table has about 2.4 million clones, approximately 93% appearing once. Sequenced input: naive CD4+ T cells from PBMCs. Sample subset: CD45RA+ positively selected. These receptors were obtained from a man younger than 30 in good health. Some clones in this sample may be carry-over from other donors' samples.

The gene calls are TRBV28 and TRBJ2-5, with D perhaps assigned TRBD1 or TRBD2 (5 bases each). Looked up from germline, CDR1 is MDHEN and CDR2 is SYDVKM. The V and J ends lost 2 bases and 5 bases respectively, with 12 bases between them. The CDR3 is made up of 14 amino acids. Here the CDR3 reads CASSLPPGRETQYF. CDR3 in DNA: TGTGCCAGCAGTTTACCTCCGGGACGGGAGACCCAGTACTTC.

Concerning this clone itself: Within the sample, other DNA sequences also encode this same CDR3. The CDR3 protein is CSVVDRASYEQYF. The DNA for the CDR3 is TGCAGCGTTGTCGACAGGGCCTCCTACGAGCAGTACTTC. The chain carries TRBV29-1 and TRBJ2-7; the match to TRBD1 covers 7 bases. Germline CDR1 is SQVTM and CDR2 is ANQGSEA. The CDR3 is 13 residues long. J gave up 0 bases and V 4 bases, and 3 bases lay outside the gene matches.

V usage is TRBV28 and J usage is TRBJ1-2, with TRBD1 matching 10 bases. The germline V gene has CDR1 MDHEN and CDR2 SYDVKM. The CDR3 is 15 amino acids. Trimming at V came to 5 bases and at J to 4 bases, leaving 7 bases not matched to a gene. The CDR3 protein is CASSEPGQGSYGYTF. CDR3 sequence (DNA): TGTGCCAGCAGTGAACCGGGACAGGGGAGCTATGGCTACACCTTC.